This T cell receptor (beta chain) was documented in a study of shared clonotypes between healthy human individuals. Study-wide background: Three CD4 naive, three CD4 memory, two CD8 naive and one CD8 memory plate were used per donor.

V dropped 5 bases and J dropped 3 bases, with 8 bases sitting between them. Germline V gene data show CDR1 as SNHLY and CDR2 as FYNNEI. This CDR3 region has 12 residues. This clone was seen once. The antigen is undetermined. Findings of the study overall: Sequencing depth was predicted to influence how clonotypes are shared among donors.

Replicate PCRs from sorted subsets contained 200 ng DNA, which is around 29,000 T cell genomes. Clones were read by immunoSEQ multiplex PCR, and TCRdb kept only the in-frame ones, dropping some. This sample has roughly 2.4 million clones, with approximately 96% found just once. Donors comprised only Caucasian adults living in Nashville, Tennessee. The chain has TRBV2 and TRBJ2-7; D is possibly TRBD2 (5 bases). What was sequenced was naive CD4+ T cells sorted from blood. The subset denotes: CD45RA+ positively selected. The sequence derives from a man in his late teens or twenties in good health. CDR3 bases: TGTGCCAGCAGTAATCGGGGCTACGAGCAGTACTTC. The encoded protein is CASSNRGYEQYF.